This is a list of T cell receptor beta chains from one sample in a study of cytomegalovirus exposure and HLA in healthy donors. Repertoires were generated with immunoSEQ multiplex PCR, while TCRdb's copy carries only in-frame clones and drops some. The table lists over 200,000 clones, approximately 83% of them singletons. The sample taken for sequencing was PBMCs. These TCRs come from a woman aged 30 to 39 in good health and CMV-seropositive. The CDR3 runs from the conserved cysteine through the conserved F or W. The D gene is left open where the match is weak. The size entry is marked missing in some rows and otherwise reads once, few, many or a size class.

j_call v_call d_call clone_size cdr3_aa cdr3_nt
TRBJ1-1 TRBV27 NA NA CASTRGGHTEAFF TGTGCCAGCACCCGAGGGGGTCACACTGAAGCTTTCTTT
TRBJ2-7 TRBV7-9 NA NA CASSRYSSYEQYF TGTGCCAGCAGCCGCTACAGCTCCTACGAGCAGTACTTC
TRBJ1-1 TRBV6-1 NA NA CASSEAGVNTEAFF TGTGCCAGCAGTGAAGCAGGGGTGAACACTGAAGCTTTCTTT
TRBJ1-2 TRBV28 NA NA CASSDYGYTF TGTGCCAGCAGTGACTATGGCTACACCTTC
TRBJ1-4 TRBV13 NA once CASSLGREGNEKLFF TGTGCCAGCAGCTTAGGCAGGGAAGGGAATGAAAAACTGTTTTTT
TRBJ1-2 TRBV4-1 TRBD1 NA CASSQVTGNYGYTF TGCGCCAGCAGCCAAGTGACAGGGAACTATGGCTACACCTTC
TRBJ2-1 TRBV28 TRBD2 NA CASSLVSGSYNEQFF TGTGCCAGCAGTTTAGTGAGCGGGAGCTACAATGAGCAGTTCTTC
TRBJ2-1 TRBV30 TRBD2 NA CAWRSLAGAYNEQFF TGTGCCTGGAGATCCCTAGCGGGCGCTTACAATGAGCAGTTCTTC
TRBJ1-1 TRBV30 TRBD1 NA CAWRGQGRYTEAFF TGTGCCTGGAGGGGACAGGGGAGGTACACTGAAGCTTTCTTT
TRBJ2-2 TRBV4-1 NA NA CASSQRGTGELFF TGCGCCAGCAGCCAACGGGGGACCGGGGAGCTGTTTTTT
TRBJ2-5 TRBV29-1 NA once CSVPILRGKTQYF TGCAGCGTTCCGATCCTCAGGGGAAAGACCCAGTACTTC
TRBJ1-5 TRBV27 NA once CASSLGGGFNQPQHF TGTGCCAGCAGTTTAGGGGGAGGCTTCAATCAGCCCCAGCATTTT
TRBJ2-7 TRBV27 NA NA CASSDGAWSYEQYF TGTGCCAGCAGTGACGGGGCCTGGTCCTACGAGCAGTACTTC
TRBJ1-2 TRBV29-1 NA NA CSVEGHRHANYGYTF TGCAGCGTTGAAGGGCACAGGCACGCTAACTATGGCTACACCTTC
TRBJ1-1 TRBV2 NA NA CASTREVRDAEAFF TGTGCCAGCACCCGGGAGGTGAGGGATGCTGAAGCTTTCTTT
TRBJ1-2 TRBV9 NA NA CASSVDPAGTNYGYTF TGTGCCAGCAGCGTAGACCCGGCAGGGACTAACTATGGCTACACCTTC
TRBJ2-7 TRBV6-5 TRBD2 few CASMGGYEQYF TGTGCCAGCATGGGGGGGTACGAGCAGTACTTC
TRBJ2-7 TRBV7-9 TRBD2 NA CASSRGTSGGYEQYF TGTGCCAGCAGCCGAGGGACTAGCGGAGGCTACGAGCAGTACTTC
TRBJ1-3 TRBV4-1 NA NA CASSQDVNSRRLKHRNTIYF TGCGCCAGCAGCCAAGATGTAAACAGCAGAAGGCTCAAACATCGGAACACCATATATTTT
TRBJ1-4 TRBV6-1 NA NA CASLRGEGLFF TGTGCCTCCCTTCGTGGGGAAGGACTGTTTTTT
TRBJ1-1 TRBV4-1 TRBD1 NA CASSQGTVTEAFF TGCGCCAGCAGCCAGGGGACAGTCACTGAAGCTTTCTTT
TRBJ1-1 TRBV27 NA NA CASKVGGLHTEAFF TGTGCCAGCAAGGTGGGAGGGCTCCACACTGAAGCTTTCTTT
TRBJ1-5 TRBV28 NA NA CASSVGLGGAYDQPQHF TGTGCCAGCAGTGTGGGCCTAGGGGGGGCTTACGATCAGCCCCAGCATTTT
TRBJ2-1 TRBV5-4 NA NA CASSPYPQSSYNEQFF TGTGCCAGCAGCCCTTACCCCCAGAGCTCCTACAATGAGCAGTTCTTC
TRBJ2-7 TRBV14 NA NA CASSQFSEQYF TGTGCCAGCAGCCAGTTCTCCGAGCAGTACTTC
TRBJ1-2 TRBV29-1 TRBD1 NA CSVEKQGDLPNYGYTF TGCAGCGTTGAAAAGCAGGGGGACCTGCCTAACTATGGCTACACCTTC
TRBJ2-6 TRBV5-1 NA NA CASSLGDGSGANVLTF TGCGCCAGCAGCTTGGGGGACGGCTCCGGGGCCAACGTCCTGACTTTC
TRBJ2-1 TRBV5-6 TRBD2 NA CASSPGTSGRVPYNEQFF TGTGCCAGCAGCCCGGGGACTAGCGGGAGAGTACCCTACAATGAGCAGTTCTTC
TRBJ2-7 TRBV7-9 TRBD1 once CASSALRDSTYEQYF TGTGCCAGCAGCGCACTCCGGGACAGCACCTACGAGCAGTACTTC
TRBJ1-4 TRBV7-8 NA NA CASSAQGLANEKLFF TGTGCCAGCAGCGCGCAGGGACTTGCTAATGAAAAACTGTTTTTT
TRBJ2-7 TRBV30 NA NA CAWSDSFYEQYF TGTGCCTGGAGTGACAGTTTCTACGAGCAGTACTTC
TRBJ1-2 TRBV30 TRBD1 NA CAWSPRTGNGYTF TGTGCCTGGAGCCCTCGGACAGGGAATGGCTACACCTTC
TRBJ2-3 TRBV4-2 NA NA CASSQEYTTLDTQYF TGTGCCAGCAGCCAAGAGTACACGACGCTTGATACGCAGTATTTT
TRBJ2-2 TRBV15 NA NA CATSRAYTGELFF TGTGCCACCAGCAGAGCGTACACCGGGGAGCTGTTTTTT
TRBJ2-1 TRBV5-4 NA NA CASSSDSLSRFF TGTGCCAGCAGCTCAGACTCCCTGAGCCGGTTCTTC
TRBJ1-1 TRBV7-8 NA NA CASSLLATLNTEAFF TGTGCCAGCAGCTTATTGGCCACTTTAAACACTGAAGCTTTCTTT
TRBJ1-2 TRBV30 NA NA CAWSQLGTNYGYTF TGTGCCTGGAGTCAGCTGGGTACTAACTATGGCTACACCTTC
TRBJ2-3 TRBV5-1 TRBD2 NA CASSILAGIGTDTQYF TGCGCCAGCAGCATACTAGCGGGCATAGGCACAGATACGCAGTATTTT
TRBJ1-4 TRBV30 NA once CAWTGLEGEKLFF TGTGCCTGGACCGGCCTCGAGGGGGAAAAACTGTTTTTT
TRBJ2-1 TRBV28 TRBD2 NA CASRDRTSGREAQFF TGTGCCAGCAGAGACAGGACTAGCGGGAGGGAAGCGCAGTTCTTC
TRBJ2-1 TRBV11-2 NA NA CASSFQPGGNEQFF TGTGCCAGCAGCTTTCAACCCGGGGGCAATGAGCAGTTCTTC
TRBJ2-7 TRBV27 NA NA CASSLYSNKMKPGREQYF TGTGCCAGCAGTTTATACTCCAACAAAATGAAGCCGGGACGGGAGCAGTACTTC
TRBJ1-4 TRBV27 NA NA CASSLIGETNEKLFF TGTGCCAGCAGTTTAATCGGGGAAACTAATGAAAAACTGTTTTTT
TRBJ1-2 TRBV30 TRBD1 NA CAWTPRDRDYYGYTF TGTGCCTGGACCCCACGGGACAGGGACTACTATGGCTACACCTTC
TRBJ2-3 TRBV11-3 TRBD2 NA CASSLDPRTSGRRADTQYF TGTGCCAGCAGCTTAGATCCGAGGACTAGCGGGAGAAGGGCAGATACGCAGTATTTT
TRBJ2-3 TRBV6-5 NA NA CASSYSRQDTQYF TGTGCCAGCAGTTACTCGAGACAAGATACGCAGTATTTT
TRBJ2-1 TRBV30 NA NA CAWSPGIGANEQFF TGTGCCTGGAGTCCAGGGATTGGGGCCAATGAGCAGTTCTTC
TRBJ1-3 TRBV4-1 NA NA CASSQQAVIPSGNTIYF TGCGCCAGCAGCCAACAGGCCGTGATACCCTCTGGAAACACCATATATTTT
TRBJ2-5 TRBV29-1 NA once CSVEGDELGETQYF TGCAGCGTTGAGGGGGATGAGTTAGGAGAGACCCAGTACTTC
TRBJ2-2 TRBV4-1 TRBD2 few CASSRVRGVTGELFF TGCGCCAGCAGCCGAGTCCGGGGGGTTACCGGGGAGCTGTTTTTT
TRBJ1-2 TRBV6-1 NA few CASSEVGDKLANYGYTF TGTGCCAGCAGTGAAGTCGGGGATAAACTGGCTAACTATGGCTACACCTTC
TRBJ1-5 TRBV9 NA once CASSRGGNQPQHF TGTGCCAGCAGCAGAGGGGGAAATCAGCCCCAGCATTTT
TRBJ2-7 TRBV10-2 TRBD2 NA CASRPLAGSYEQYF TGCGCCAGCAGGCCGCTAGCGGGAAGCTACGAGCAGTACTTC
TRBJ1-2 TRBV7-9 NA NA CASSPGQTNYGYTF TGTGCCAGCAGCCCTGGACAGACTAACTATGGCTACACCTTC
TRBJ2-7 TRBV6-4 NA NA CASRERSSYEQYF TGTGCCAGCAGGGAGAGGAGCTCCTACGAGCAGTACTTC
TRBJ2-5 TRBV7-3 TRBD1 NA CASSSSGGLQETQYF TGTGCCAGCAGCTCCTCAGGGGGCCTACAAGAGACCCAGTACTTC
TRBJ2-7 TRBV7-2 NA once CASSFVVRGSYEQYF TGTGCCAGCAGCTTTGTAGTCAGGGGCTCCTACGAGCAGTACTTC
TRBJ1-1 TRBV2 TRBD1 NA CASRADRATEAFF TGTGCCAGCAGAGCGGACAGGGCGACTGAAGCTTTCTTT
TRBJ2-1 TRBV27 TRBD2 NA CASSLGSGRYNEQFF TGTGCCAGCAGTTTAGGTAGCGGGAGATACAATGAGCAGTTCTTC
TRBJ2-1 TRBV27 TRBD1 once CASSLGMGQGNNEQFF TGTGCCAGCAGTTTAGGTATGGGACAGGGAAACAATGAGCAGTTCTTC